The source of this T cell receptor (beta chain) is a study of blood T cell repertoires in COVID-19. Study as a whole: Samples representing acute and convalescent COVID-19 were sourced from the United States, Italy and Spain. Sources were T cells, B-cell-depleted T cells, or PBMCs; the material itself was cDNA or gDNA.

Germline V CDR1 and CDR2: SGHNT, YENEEA. The ends lost 1 base at V and 3 bases at J; junction bases unmatched: 8. The CDR3 sequence is 17 residues long. Clones were read by immunoSEQ multiplex PCR, and TCRdb kept only the in-frame ones, dropping some. The data contain around 140,000 clones, approximately 79% of them seen just once; the ten biggest clones take up 2% to 3%. Study members were between roughly 18 and 90 years old and lived in roughly 24 US regions. In assigning cohorts, the study relied on participant-reported clinical history. This clone was counted a few times. The clonotype originates from a man aged 40-50 years with acute COVID-19. The chain has TRBV11-3 and TRBJ2-3, with 9 nucleotides matching TRBD1. The sample comprised PBMCs or T cells enriched from blood (not recorded which). CDR3 sequence: CASSLAGQGGGTDTQYF. The CDR3 nucleotides are TGTGCCAGCAGCTTAGCGGGACAGGGAGGTGGAACAGATACGCAGTATTTT.